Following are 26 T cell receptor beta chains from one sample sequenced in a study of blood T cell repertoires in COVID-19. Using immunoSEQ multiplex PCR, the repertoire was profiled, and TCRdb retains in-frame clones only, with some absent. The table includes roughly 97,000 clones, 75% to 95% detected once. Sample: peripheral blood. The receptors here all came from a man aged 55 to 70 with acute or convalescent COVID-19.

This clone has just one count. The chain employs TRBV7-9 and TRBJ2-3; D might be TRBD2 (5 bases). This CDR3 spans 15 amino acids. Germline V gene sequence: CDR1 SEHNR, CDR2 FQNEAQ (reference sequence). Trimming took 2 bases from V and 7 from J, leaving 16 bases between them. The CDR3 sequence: CASSLITRVVNTQYF. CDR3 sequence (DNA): TGTGCCAGCAGCTTAATTACGCGGGTTGTAAATACGCAGTATTTT.

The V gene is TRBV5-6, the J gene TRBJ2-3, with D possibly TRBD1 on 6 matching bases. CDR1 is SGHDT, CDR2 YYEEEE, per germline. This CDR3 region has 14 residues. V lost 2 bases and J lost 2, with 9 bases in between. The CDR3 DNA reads TGTGCCAGCAGCTTACAGGGCCCCACAGATACGCAGTATTTT. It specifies CASSLQGPTDTQYF. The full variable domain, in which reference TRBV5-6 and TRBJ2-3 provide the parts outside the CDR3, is DAGVTQSPTHLIKTRGQQVTLRCSPKSGHDTVSWYQQALGQGPQFIFQYYEEEERQRGNFPDRFSGHQFPNYSSELNVNALLLGDSALYLCASSLQGPTDTQYFGPGTRLTVL.

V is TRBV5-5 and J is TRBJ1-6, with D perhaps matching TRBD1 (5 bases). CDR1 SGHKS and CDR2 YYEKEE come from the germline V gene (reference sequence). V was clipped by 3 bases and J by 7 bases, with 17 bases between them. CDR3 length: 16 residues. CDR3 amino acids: CASSWASGGMNSPLHF. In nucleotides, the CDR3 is TGTGCCAGCAGCTGGGCTTCTGGGGGGATGAATTCACCCCTCCACTTT. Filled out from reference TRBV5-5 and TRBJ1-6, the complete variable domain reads DAGVTQSPTHLIKTRGQQVTLRCSPISGHKSVSWYQQVLGQGPQFIFQYYEKEERGRGNFPDRFSARQFPNYSSELNVNALLLGDSALYLCASSWASGGMNSPLHFGNGTRLTVT.

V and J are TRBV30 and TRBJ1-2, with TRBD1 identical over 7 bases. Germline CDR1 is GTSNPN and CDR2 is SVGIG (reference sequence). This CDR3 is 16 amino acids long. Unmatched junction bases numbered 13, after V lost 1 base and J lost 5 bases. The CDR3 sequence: CAWSGARSQGPYGYTF. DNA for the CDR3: TGTGCCTGGAGTGGGGCGCGATCACAGGGGCCGTATGGCTACACCTTC. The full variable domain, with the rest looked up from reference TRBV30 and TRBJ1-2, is SQTIHQWPATLVQPVGSPLSLECTVEGTSNPNLYWYRQAAGRGLQLLFYSVGIGQISSEVPQNLSASRPQDRQFILSSKKLLLSDSGFYLCAWSGARSQGPYGYTFGSGTRLTVV.

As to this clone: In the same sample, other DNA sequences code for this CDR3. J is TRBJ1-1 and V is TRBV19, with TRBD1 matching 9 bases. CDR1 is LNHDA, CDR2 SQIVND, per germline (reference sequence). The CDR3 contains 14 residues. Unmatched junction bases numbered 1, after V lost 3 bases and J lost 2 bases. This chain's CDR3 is CASSMDRGNTEAFF. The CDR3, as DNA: TGTGCCAGTAGTATGGACAGGGGAAACACTGAAGCTTTCTTT.

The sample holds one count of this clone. The CDR3 DNA follows: TGTGCCAGCAGTCCACCCGGGACAGTAAACATTCAGTACTTC. It codes for CASSPPGTVNIQYF. The genes are TRBV6-5 and TRBJ2-4; 7 bases are a match to TRBD1. CDR3 length equals 14 residues. J gave up 6 bases and V 5 bases, and 7 bases lay outside the gene matches. The germline V gene has CDR1 MNHEY and CDR2 SVGAGI.

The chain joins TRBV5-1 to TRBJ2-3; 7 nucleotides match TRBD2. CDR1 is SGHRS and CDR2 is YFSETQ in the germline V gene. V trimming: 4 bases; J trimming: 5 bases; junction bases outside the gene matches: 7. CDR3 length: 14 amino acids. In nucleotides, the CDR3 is TGCGCCAGCAGCATGAGGACTAGTAAAGATACGCAGTATTTT. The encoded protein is CASSMRTSKDTQYF.

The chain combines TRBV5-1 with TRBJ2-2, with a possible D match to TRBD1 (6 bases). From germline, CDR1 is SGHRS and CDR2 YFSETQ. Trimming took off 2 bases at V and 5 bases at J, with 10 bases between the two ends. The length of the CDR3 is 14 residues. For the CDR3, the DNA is TGCGCCAGCAGCTTCCACAGGGAAACCGGGGAGCTGTTTTTT. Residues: CASSFHRETGELFF.

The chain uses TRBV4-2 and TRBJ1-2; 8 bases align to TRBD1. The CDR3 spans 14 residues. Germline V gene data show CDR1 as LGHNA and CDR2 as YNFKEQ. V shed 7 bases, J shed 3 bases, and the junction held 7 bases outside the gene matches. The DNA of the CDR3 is TGTGCCAGCACCGCGACAGGGGTGTACTATGGCTACACCTTC. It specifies CASTATGVYYGYTF.

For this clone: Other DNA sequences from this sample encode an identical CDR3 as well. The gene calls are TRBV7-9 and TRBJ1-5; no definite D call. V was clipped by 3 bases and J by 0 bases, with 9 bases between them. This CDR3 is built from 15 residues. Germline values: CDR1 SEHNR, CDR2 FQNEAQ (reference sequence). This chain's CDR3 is CASSLGADSNQPQHF. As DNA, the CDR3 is TGTGCCAGCAGCTTGGGAGCAGATAGCAATCAGCCCCAGCATTTT. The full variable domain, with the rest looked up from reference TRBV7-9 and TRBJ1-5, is DTGVSQNPRHKITKRGQNVTFRCDPISEHNRLYWYRQTLGQGPEFLTYFQNEAQLEKSRLLSDRFSAERPKGSFSTLEIQRTEQGDSAMYLCASSLGADSNQPQHFGDGTRLSIL.

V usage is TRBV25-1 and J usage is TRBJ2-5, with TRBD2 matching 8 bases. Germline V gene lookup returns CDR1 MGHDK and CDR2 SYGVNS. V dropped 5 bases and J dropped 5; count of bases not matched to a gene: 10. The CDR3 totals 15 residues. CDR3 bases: TGTGCCAGCAGTTTTGGGCGGGGGGCAGGTGAGACCCAGTACTTC. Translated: CASSFGRGAGETQYF.

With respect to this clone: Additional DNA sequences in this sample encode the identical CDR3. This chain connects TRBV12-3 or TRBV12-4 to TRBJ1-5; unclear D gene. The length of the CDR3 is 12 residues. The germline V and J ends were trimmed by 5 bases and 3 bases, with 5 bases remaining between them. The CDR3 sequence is CASSLPNQPQHF. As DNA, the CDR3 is TGTGCCAGCAGTCTCCCCAATCAGCCCCAGCATTTT.

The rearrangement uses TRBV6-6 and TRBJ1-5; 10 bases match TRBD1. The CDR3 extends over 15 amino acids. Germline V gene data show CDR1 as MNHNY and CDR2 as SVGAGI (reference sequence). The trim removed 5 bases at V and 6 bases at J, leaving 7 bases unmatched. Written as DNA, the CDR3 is TGTGCCAGCAGTCGGGGACAGGGGACGAGTCAGCCCCAGCATTTT. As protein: CASSRGQGTSQPQHF.

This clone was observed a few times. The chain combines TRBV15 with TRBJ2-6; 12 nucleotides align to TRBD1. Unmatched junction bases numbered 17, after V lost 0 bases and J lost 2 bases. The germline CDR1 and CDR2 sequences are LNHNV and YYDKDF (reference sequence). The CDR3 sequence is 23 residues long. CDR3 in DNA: TGTGCCACCAGCAGAGATCTAGCGTCCGGGACAGGGGGCCGGAACCCTGGGGCCAACGTCCTGACTTTC. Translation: CATSRDLASGTGGRNPGANVLTF. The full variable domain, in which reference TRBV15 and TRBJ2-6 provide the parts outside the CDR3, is DAMVIQNPRYQVTQFGKPVTLSCSQTLNHNVMYWYQQKSSQAPKLLFHYYDKDFNNEADTPDNFQSRRPNTSFCFLDIRSPGLGDTAMYLCATSRDLASGTGGRNPGANVLTFGAGSRLTVL.

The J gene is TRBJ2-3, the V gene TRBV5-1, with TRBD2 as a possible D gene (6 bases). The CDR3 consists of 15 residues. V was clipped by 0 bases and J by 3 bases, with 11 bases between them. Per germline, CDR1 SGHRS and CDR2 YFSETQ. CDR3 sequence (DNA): TGCGCCAGCAGCTTGGCCGGGGGTGGGACAGATACGCAGTATTTT. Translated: CASSLAGGGTDTQYF.

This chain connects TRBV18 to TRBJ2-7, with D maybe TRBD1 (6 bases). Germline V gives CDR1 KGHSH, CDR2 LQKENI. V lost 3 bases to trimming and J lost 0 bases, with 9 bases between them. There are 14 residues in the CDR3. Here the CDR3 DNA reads TGTGCCAGCTCACCTAGGGACAACTCCTACGAGCAGTACGTC. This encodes CASSPRDNSYEQYV.

This CDR3 reads CASPDRDRVGYTF. The CDR3 DNA reads as TGTGCCAGCCCCGACCGGGACAGGGTTGGCTACACCTTC. The V call is TRBV27, the J call TRBJ1-2; 9 bases map to TRBD1. Germline values: CDR1 MNHEY, CDR2 SMNVEV (reference sequence). V trimming: 8 bases; J trimming: 7 bases; junction bases outside the gene matches: 8. The CDR3 has 13 amino acids.

CDR3 nucleotides: TGTGCCTGCAGGGGAATGAACACTGAAGCTTTCTTT. Translating it yields CACRGMNTEAFF. The V and J genes are TRBV19 and TRBJ1-1, with D perhaps TRBD1 (6 bases). The V end was cut by 11 bases, the J end by 0 bases, with 10 bases between. The CDR3 contains 12 residues. The germline CDR1 and CDR2 sequences are LNHDA and SQIVND (reference sequence).

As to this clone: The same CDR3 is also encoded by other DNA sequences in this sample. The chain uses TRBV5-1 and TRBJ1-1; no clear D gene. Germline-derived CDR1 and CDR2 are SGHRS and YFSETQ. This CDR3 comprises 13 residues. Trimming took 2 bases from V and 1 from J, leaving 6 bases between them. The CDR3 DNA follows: TGCGCCAGCAGCTTCGACTCGAACACTGAAGCTTTCTTT. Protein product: CASSFDSNTEAFF.

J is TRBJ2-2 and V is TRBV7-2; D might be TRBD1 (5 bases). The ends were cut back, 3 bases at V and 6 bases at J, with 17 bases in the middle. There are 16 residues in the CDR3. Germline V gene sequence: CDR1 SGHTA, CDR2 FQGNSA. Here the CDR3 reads CASSFDRVEWSGELFF. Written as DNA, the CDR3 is TGTGCCAGCAGCTTTGACAGAGTCGAGTGGTCCGGGGAGCTGTTTTTT. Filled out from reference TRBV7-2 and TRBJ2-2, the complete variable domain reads GAGVSQSPSNKVTEKGKDVELRCDPISGHTALYWYRQSLGQGLEFLIYFQGNSAPDKSGLPSDRFSAERTGGSVSTLTIQRTQQEDSAVYLCASSFDRVEWSGELFFGEGSRLTVL.

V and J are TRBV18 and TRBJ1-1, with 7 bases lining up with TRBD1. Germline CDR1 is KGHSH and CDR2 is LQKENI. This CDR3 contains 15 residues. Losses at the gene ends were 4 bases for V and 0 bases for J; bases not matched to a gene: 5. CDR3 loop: CASSQGGSLNTEAFF. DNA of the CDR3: TGTGCCAGCTCACAAGGGGGCTCACTGAACACTGAAGCTTTCTTT.

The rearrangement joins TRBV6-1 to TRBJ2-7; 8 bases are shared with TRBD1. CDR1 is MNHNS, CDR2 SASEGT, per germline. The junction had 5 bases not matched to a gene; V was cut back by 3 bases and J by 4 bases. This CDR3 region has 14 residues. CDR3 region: CASSEGGQGYEQYV. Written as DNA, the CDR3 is TGTGCCAGCAGTGAGGGCGGACAGGGATACGAGCAGTACGTC.

The CDR3: CASSKGAYGITEAFF. CDR3 nucleotide sequence: TGTGCCAGTAGCAAGGGGGCCTACGGGATCACTGAAGCTTTCTTT. The J gene is TRBJ1-1, the V gene TRBV19; 7 bases are a match to TRBD1. V lost 6 bases to trimming and J lost 4 bases; unmatched junction nucleotides: 11. CDR3 length: 15 residues. CDR1 is LNHDA, CDR2 SQIVND, per germline (reference sequence).

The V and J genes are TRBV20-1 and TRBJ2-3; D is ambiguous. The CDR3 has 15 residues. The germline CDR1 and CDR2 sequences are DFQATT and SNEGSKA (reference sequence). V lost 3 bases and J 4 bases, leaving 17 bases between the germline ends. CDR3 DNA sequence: TGCAGTGCTAGTAACGCTGGCGGTTTCGCAGATACGCAGTATTTT. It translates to CSASNAGGFADTQYF.

CDR3 bases: TGTGCCAGTAGTACCCACCGGCTAGGGAGGGCTGGAAACACCATATATTTT. It yields the protein CASSTHRLGRAGNTIYF. The chain uses TRBV19 and TRBJ1-3; D is ambiguous. Deletions cut 4 bases from V and 2 bases from J, with 18 bases between. The CDR3 extends over 17 amino acids. The germline V gene has CDR1 LNHDA and CDR2 SQIVND (reference sequence). Filled out from reference TRBV19 and TRBJ1-3, the complete variable domain reads DGGITQSPKYLFRKEGQNVTLSCEQNLNHDAMYWYRQDPGQGLRLIYYSQIVNDFQKGDIAEGYSVSREKKESFPLTVTSAQKNPTAFYLCASSTHRLGRAGNTIYFGEGSWLTVV.

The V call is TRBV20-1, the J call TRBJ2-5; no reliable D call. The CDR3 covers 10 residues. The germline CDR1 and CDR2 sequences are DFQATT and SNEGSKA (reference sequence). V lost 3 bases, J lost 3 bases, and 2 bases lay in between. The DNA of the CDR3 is TGCAGTGCTAGCGAAGAGACCCAGTACTTC. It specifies CSASEETQYF.